These 21 T cell receptor beta chains were sequenced from one sample in a study of CD8+CD57+ T cells in acquired aplastic anemia. Genomic DNA constituted the template upon which TCR beta VDJ and CDR3 profiling was performed. Each CDR3 protein is one row after TCRdb ran MiXCR on the reads. The sample shows approximately 220,000 distinct CDR3 sequences, roughly 50% of them seen only once. Patients chosen for sequencing had CD8+CD57+ cells that had expanded, as shown by flow cytometry. Sequencing input: sorted CD4+, CD8+, or CD8+CD57+ T cells (not recorded which) from PBMCs. These receptors were collected from a human donor with aplastic anemia.

The sample holds a few counts of this clonotype. The chain has TRBV28 and TRBJ2-1; D possibly corresponds to TRBD1 (6 bases). Trimming cost V 4 bases and J 2 bases, with 15 bases left between them. The germline V gene encodes CDR1 MDHEN and CDR2 SYDVKM. This CDR3 has 16 residues. CDR3 sequence: CASSSTGMDPYNEQFF. The CDR3 bases are TGTGCCAGCAGTTCCACAGGGATGGATCCCTACAATGAGCAGTTCTTC.

The chain links TRBV19 to TRBJ1-5, with D unresolved. The CDR3 runs to 12 residues. Germline V gene data show CDR1 as LNHDA and CDR2 as SQIVND (reference sequence). Between the trimmed V and J ends, which lost 3 bases and 7 bases, there was a span of 7 bases. CDR3 residues: CASSIAGQPQHF. In DNA, the CDR3 is TGTGCCAGTAGTATTGCTGGACAGCCCCAGCATTTT. The whole variable domain, filled in from reference TRBV19 and TRBJ1-5, reads DGGITQSPKYLFRKEGQNVTLSCEQNLNHDAMYWYRQDPGQGLRLIYYSQIVNDFQKGDIAEGYSVSREKKESFPLTVTSAQKNPTAFYLCASSIAGQPQHFGDGTRLSIL.

In regard to this clonotype: This could be a read error, since a much larger clone is one nucleotide away. The chain carries TRBV19 and TRBJ1-5; D is unclear. Germline assignment: CDR1 LNHDA and CDR2 SQIVND (reference sequence). The CDR3 spans 12 residues. CDR3 nucleotide sequence: TGTGCCAGTAGTAACCGGGAGAAGCCCCGGCATTTT. It encodes CASSNREKPRHF.

The rearrangement joins TRBV10-3 to TRBJ1-2, with D maybe TRBD1 (6 bases). Trimming stripped 2 bases from V and 2 bases from J, with 12 bases between. Germline V gene data show CDR1 as ENHRY and CDR2 as SYGVKD. The length of the CDR3 is 15 residues. The CDR3 loop is CAISEDGTSNYGYTF. The CDR3 coding sequence is TGTGCCATCAGTGAGGACGGGACATCAAACTATGGCTACACCTTC.

This clonotype has at least ten counts. The V call is TRBV10-3, the J call TRBJ2-3; the D gene is possibly TRBD2 (6 bases). The CDR3 sequence is 15 residues long. Germline CDR1 and CDR2: ENHRY and SYGVKD. V gave up 3 bases and J gave up 6 bases, with 16 bases separating them. CDR3 sequence: CAISDVGLPEDTQYF. DNA for the CDR3: TGTGCCATCAGTGATGTGGGACTGCCTGAGGATACGCAGTATTTT.

This clonotype was observed a few times. The rearrangement joins TRBV7-9 to TRBJ2-3; 9 positions agree with TRBD2. Losses at the gene ends were 4 bases for V and 5 bases for J; bases not matched to a gene: 10. The CDR3 is 16 residues long. In germline, CDR1 is SEHNR, CDR2 FQNEAQ (reference sequence). The CDR3 protein is CASSSWTSVQGDTQYF. For the CDR3, the DNA is TGTGCCAGCAGCTCCTGGACTAGCGTTCAGGGAGATACGCAGTATTTT.

A note on this clonotype: The junction and the germline gene differ at one end; a read error may be behind it. The chain links TRBV9 to TRBJ2-1, with 13 bases matching TRBD2. There are 17 residues in the CDR3. Germline loops: CDR1 SGDLS, CDR2 YYNGEE. Here the CDR3 reads CASSVARTSGGNNEQFF. The CDR3 DNA reads TGTGCTAGCAGCGTAGCCCGGACTAGCGGGGGTAACAATGAGCAGTTCTTC.

The chain recombines TRBV5-1 with TRBJ1-4; D possibly corresponds to TRBD1 (5 bases). V lost 4 bases to trimming and J lost 4 bases, with 14 bases between them. This CDR3 has 15 amino acids. Germline V gives CDR1 SGHRS, CDR2 YFSETQ. The CDR3 reads CASSVGGIRNEKLFF. As DNA, the CDR3 is TGCGCCAGCAGCGTGGGGGGAATTCGTAATGAAAAACTGTTTTTT. Full variable domain (outside the CDR3, taken from reference TRBV5-1 and TRBJ1-4): KAGVTQTPRYLIKTRGQQVTLSCSPISGHRSVSWYQQTPGQGLQFLFEYFSETQRNKGNFPGRFSGRQFSNSRSEMNVSTLELGDSALYLCASSVGGIRNEKLFFGSGTQLSVL.

In regard to this clonotype: At one end the junction does not follow the germline gene, possibly because of a read error. The chain recombines TRBV28 with TRBJ1-4; 9 positions match TRBD1. The germline CDR1 and CDR2 sequences are MDHEN and SYDVKM. This CDR3 region has 15 residues. CDR3 in amino acids: CASSFGGQGGEKLLF. The CDR3 DNA follows: TGTGCCAGCAGTTTTGGGGGACAGGGAGGTGAAAAACTGCTTTTT. The full variable domain, its missing parts supplied by reference TRBV28 and TRBJ1-4, is DVKVTQSSRYLVKRTGEKVFLECVQDMDHENMFWYRQDPGLGLRLIYFSYDVKMKEKGDIPEGYSVSREKKERFSLILESASTNQTSMYLCASSFGGQGGEKLLFGSGTQLSVL.

Details on this clonotype: Germline and junction disagree at one end, which may indicate a read error. The CDR3 region is CASSSSGQGDSNEELFF. CDR3 bases: TGTGCCAGCAGTTCCTCGGGACAGGGTGACTCTAATGAAGAACTGTTTTTT. The chain is built from TRBV6-5 and TRBJ1-4; the match to TRBD1 covers 9 bases. CDR1 is MNHEY, CDR2 SVGAGI, per germline. This CDR3 is 17 amino acids long.

This clonotype was counted ten times or more. The V gene is TRBV7-8, the J gene TRBJ2-7; D tentatively reads TRBD1 or TRBD2 (6 bases each). This CDR3 spans 15 amino acids. Germline V gene sequence: CDR1 SGHVS, CDR2 FQNEAQ. Between the trimmed V and J ends, which lost 2 bases and 4 bases, there was a span of 15 bases. This CDR3 reads CASSLSGASSYEQYF. Written as DNA, the CDR3 is TGTGCCAGCAGCTTATCGGGGGCGTCGTCTTACGAGCAGTACTTC.

Comments on this clonotype: A much bigger clone sits one base away, suggesting this may be a read error. The J gene is TRBJ2-7, the V gene TRBV5-1; D perhaps matches TRBD2 (6 bases). Germline lookup yields CDR1 SGHRS and CDR2 YFSETQ. Deletions cut 1 base from V and 3 bases from J, with 17 bases between. The CDR3 length is 16 residues. The CDR3 here is CASSLSGYTQDYEQYF. The DNA of the CDR3 is TGCGCCAGCAGCTTGAGCGGGTACACCCAGGACTACGAGCAGTACTTC. Supplemented by reference TRBV5-1 and TRBJ2-7, the full variable domain reads KAGVTQTPRYLIKTRGQQVTLSCSPISGHRSVSWYQQTPGQGLQFLFEYFSETQRNKGNFPGRFSGRQFSNSRSEMNVSTLELGDSALYLCASSLSGYTQDYEQYFGPGTRLTVT.

CDR3 sequence reads: CASSSGTGELFF. DNA for the CDR3: TGTGCCAGCAGCTCTGGCACCGGGGAGCTGTTTTTT. The chain joins TRBV7-6 to TRBJ2-2; D gene unclear. The V gene's germline CDR1 is SGHVS and CDR2 FNYEAQ. The CDR3 is 12 amino acids. V was pared by 4 bases and J by 4 bases, with 4 bases between.

The V call is TRBV29-1, the J call TRBJ1-2, with 9 bases aligning to TRBD1. Trimming at V came to 5 bases and at J to 6 bases, leaving 10 bases not matched to a gene. Per the germline V gene, CDR1 is SQVTM and CDR2 is ANQGSEA. The CDR3 is made up of 14 amino acids. CDR3 nucleotides: TGCAGCGTTCCGGGACAGGGCATTCGGGATGGCTACACCTTC. Its translation is CSVPGQGIRDGYTF.

This clonotype has ten or more counts. The chain has TRBV7-2 and TRBJ2-5; no reliable D call. This CDR3 spans 11 amino acids. The germline V gene encodes CDR1 SGHTA and CDR2 FQGNSA. Trimming stripped 5 bases from V and 1 base from J, with 2 bases between. Here the CDR3 reads CASSVQETQYF. The DNA of the CDR3 is TGTGCCAGCAGCGTCCAAGAGACCCAGTACTTC.

This clonotype was recorded many times. The chain recombines TRBV6-5 with TRBJ1-2, with D perhaps matching TRBD1 (5 bases). The CDR3 spans 12 residues. The V and J ends lost 0 bases and 8 bases respectively, with 7 bases between them. Germline values: CDR1 MNHEY, CDR2 SVGAGI. The CDR3 DNA follows: TGTGCCAGCAGTTACTCAGGGGCCGGCTACACCTTC. It translates to CASSYSGAGYTF.

This clonotype was seen ten or more times. This rearrangement joins TRBV5-1 to TRBJ2-3; 7 bases are a match to TRBD2. The length of the CDR3 is 15 residues. Germline CDR1 SGHRS, CDR2 YFSETQ. V trimming: 2 bases; J trimming: 6 bases; junction bases outside the gene matches: 9. CDR3 amino acids: CASSFSGAGRDTQYF. The CDR3, as DNA: TGCGCCAGCAGCTTTAGTGGAGCGGGGAGGGATACGCAGTATTTT.

The chain has TRBV9 and TRBJ1-1; no reliable D call. The V and J ends lost 3 bases and 0 bases respectively, with 15 bases between them. The CDR3 totals 16 residues. Looked up from germline, CDR1 is SGDLS and CDR2 is YYNGEE. The CDR3 loop reads CASSAMAGLMNTEAFF. In DNA form, the CDR3 reads TGTGCCAGCAGCGCGATGGCAGGCCTAATGAACACTGAAGCTTTCTTT.

The chain employs TRBV11-2 and TRBJ2-7, with 9 bases that match TRBD1. With V trimmed by 6 bases and J by 6 bases, 3 bases remained unmatched. In germline, CDR1 is SGHAT, CDR2 FQNNGV. The CDR3 consists of 12 residues. The CDR3 nucleotides are TGTGCCAGCAGAGCGACAGGGGGCGAGCAGTACTTC. The encoded protein is CASRATGGEQYF.

The J gene is TRBJ2-1, the V gene TRBV6-6; 10 bases map to TRBD2. The V gene's germline CDR1 is MNHNY and CDR2 SVGAGI (reference sequence). V lost 2 bases, J lost 0 bases, and 10 bases stayed unmatched. This CDR3 is 19 amino acids long. CDR3 in amino acids: CASSYGAGGLVSSYNEQFF. CDR3 coding DNA: TGTGCCAGCAGTTACGGAGCGGGGGGGCTCGTAAGCTCCTACAATGAGCAGTTCTTC.

Ten or more counts support this clonotype. The chain employs TRBV7-2 and TRBJ2-6, with TRBD2 as a possible D gene (6 bases). The germline V gene has CDR1 SGHTA and CDR2 FQGNSA. Deletions cut 3 bases from V and 0 bases from J, with 18 bases between. CDR3 length: 19 residues. CDR3 region: CASSFPSSGGSSGANVLTF. DNA of the CDR3: TGTGCCAGCAGCTTCCCCTCGTCAGGAGGGAGCTCTGGGGCCAACGTCCTGACTTTC.